This T cell receptor beta chain was sequenced in a study of T cells in Graves' hyperthyroidism and ophthalmopathy. This clonotype was seen more than once but under ten times. RNA transcripts provided the source from which TCR beta CDR3 regions were amplified. A first-round RT-PCR of the TCR CDR3 used the HTBI primer set. MiXCR, run by TCRdb on the multiplex PCR reads, gives a single entry per CDR3 protein. Here the sample spans 500,000 to 550,000 distinct CDR3 sequences, around 20% being singletons. The V end was cut by 0 bases, the J end by 3 bases, with 12 bases between. Germline V gene sequence: CDR1 SGHTA, CDR2 FQGNSA. This CDR3 contains 15 residues. A roughly 9.3 ml volume of fresh peripheral blood provided the PBMCs.

V gene TRBV7-2 combines with J gene TRBJ2-7; no clear D. The sequence was collected from a man between 18 and 35 years old with Graves' hyperthyroidism. Sequenced: blood. CDR3 protein: CASSLAVGRNYEQYF. DNA of the CDR3: TGTGCCAGCAGCTTAGCGGTAGGACGGAACTACGAGCAGTACTTC.